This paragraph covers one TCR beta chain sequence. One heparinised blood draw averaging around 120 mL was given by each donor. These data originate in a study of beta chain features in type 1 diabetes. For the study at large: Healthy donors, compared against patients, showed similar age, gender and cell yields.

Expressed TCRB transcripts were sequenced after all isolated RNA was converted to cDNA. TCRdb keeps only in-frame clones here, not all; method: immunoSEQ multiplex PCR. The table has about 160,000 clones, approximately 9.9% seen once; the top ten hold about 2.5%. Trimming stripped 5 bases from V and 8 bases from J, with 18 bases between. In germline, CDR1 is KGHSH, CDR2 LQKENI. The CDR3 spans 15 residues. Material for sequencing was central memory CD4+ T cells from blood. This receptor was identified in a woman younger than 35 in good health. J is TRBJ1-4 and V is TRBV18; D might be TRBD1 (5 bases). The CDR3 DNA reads TGTGCCAGCTCAGAAGGGGACTCGAACAGGGAAAAACTGTTTTTT. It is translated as CASSEGDSNREKLFF.